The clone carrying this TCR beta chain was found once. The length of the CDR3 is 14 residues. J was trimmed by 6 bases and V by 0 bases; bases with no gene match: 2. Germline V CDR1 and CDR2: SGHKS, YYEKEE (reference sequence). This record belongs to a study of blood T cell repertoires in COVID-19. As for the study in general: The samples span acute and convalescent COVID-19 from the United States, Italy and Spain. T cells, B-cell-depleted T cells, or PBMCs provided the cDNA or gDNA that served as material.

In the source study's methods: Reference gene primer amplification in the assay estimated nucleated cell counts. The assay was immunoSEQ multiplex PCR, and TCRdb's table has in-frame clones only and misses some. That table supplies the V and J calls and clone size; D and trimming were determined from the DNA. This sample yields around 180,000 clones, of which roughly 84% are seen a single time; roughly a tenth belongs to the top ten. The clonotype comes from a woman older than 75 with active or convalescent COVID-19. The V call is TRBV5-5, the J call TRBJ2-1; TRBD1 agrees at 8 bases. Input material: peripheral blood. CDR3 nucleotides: TGTGCCAGCAGCTTGGTTACAGGGGGCAATGAGCAGTTCTTC. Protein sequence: CASSLVTGGNEQFF.